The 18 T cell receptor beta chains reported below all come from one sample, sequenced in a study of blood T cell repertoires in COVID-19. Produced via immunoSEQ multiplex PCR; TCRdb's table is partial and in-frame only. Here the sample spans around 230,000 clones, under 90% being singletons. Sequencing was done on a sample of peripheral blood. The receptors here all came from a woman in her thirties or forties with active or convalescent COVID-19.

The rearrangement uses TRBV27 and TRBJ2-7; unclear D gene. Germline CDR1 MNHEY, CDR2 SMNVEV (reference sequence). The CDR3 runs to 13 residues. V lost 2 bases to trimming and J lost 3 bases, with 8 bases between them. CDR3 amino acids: CASSLGGGYEQYF. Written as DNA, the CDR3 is TGTGCCAGCAGTTTAGGCGGCGGCTACGAGCAGTACTTC.

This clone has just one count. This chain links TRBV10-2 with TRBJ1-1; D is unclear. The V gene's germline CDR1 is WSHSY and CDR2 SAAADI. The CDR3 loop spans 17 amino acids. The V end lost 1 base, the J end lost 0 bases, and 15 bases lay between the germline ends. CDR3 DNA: TGCGCCAGCAGTGAGTGGTACAGCAATTTAATGAACACTGAAGCTTTCTTT. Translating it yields CASSEWYSNLMNTEAFF.

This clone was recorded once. CDR3 loop: CASSQVGGASSYEQYF. DNA for the CDR3: TGTGCCAGCAGCCAAGTCGGGGGAGCTAGCTCCTACGAGCAGTACTTC. V usage is TRBV3-1 (or the pseudogene TRBV3-2) and J usage is TRBJ2-7, with D possibly matching TRBD2 (6 bases). The V gene's germline CDR1 is LGHDT and CDR2 YNNKEL (reference sequence). Deletions cut 1 base from V and 0 bases from J, with 13 bases between. CDR3 length equals 16 residues.

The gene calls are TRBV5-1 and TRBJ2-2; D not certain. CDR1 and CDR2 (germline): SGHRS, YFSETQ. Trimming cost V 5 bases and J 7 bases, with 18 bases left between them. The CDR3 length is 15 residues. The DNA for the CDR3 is TGCGCCAGCAGAAGGCCAGAGACAAATAGCGGGGAGCTGTTTTTT. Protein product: CASRRPETNSGELFF.

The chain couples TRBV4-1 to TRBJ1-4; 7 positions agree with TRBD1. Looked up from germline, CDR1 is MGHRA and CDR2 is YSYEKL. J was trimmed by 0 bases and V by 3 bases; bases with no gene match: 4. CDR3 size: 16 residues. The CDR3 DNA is TGCGCCAGCAGCCAGGGACAGCTATCAACTAATGAAAAACTGTTTTTT. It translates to CASSQGQLSTNEKLFF.

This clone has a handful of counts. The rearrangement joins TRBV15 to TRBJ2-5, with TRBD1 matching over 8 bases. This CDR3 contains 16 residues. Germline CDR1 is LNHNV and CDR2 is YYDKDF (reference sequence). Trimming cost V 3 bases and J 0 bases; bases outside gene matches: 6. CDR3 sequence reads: CATSSLTGVYQETQYF. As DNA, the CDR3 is TGTGCCACCAGCAGCTTGACAGGGGTTTACCAAGAGACCCAGTACTTC.

The CDR3 here is CATSDLFGGSYNEQFF. As DNA, the CDR3 is TGTGCCACCAGTGATTTGTTCGGGGGTTCCTACAATGAGCAGTTCTTC. The rearrangement joins TRBV24-1 to TRBJ2-1; possibly TRBD2 for D (6 bases). Germline-derived CDR1 and CDR2 are KGHDR and SFDVKD. Trimming pared 0 bases from V and 1 base from J, leaving 9 bases between. The CDR3 runs 16 residues.

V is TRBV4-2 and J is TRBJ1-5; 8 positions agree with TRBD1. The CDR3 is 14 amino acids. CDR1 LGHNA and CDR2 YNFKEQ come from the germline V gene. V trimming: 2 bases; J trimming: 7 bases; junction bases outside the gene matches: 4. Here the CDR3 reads CASSQPDRAQPQHF. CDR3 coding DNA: TGTGCCAGCAGCCAACCGGACAGGGCCCAGCCCCAGCATTTT.

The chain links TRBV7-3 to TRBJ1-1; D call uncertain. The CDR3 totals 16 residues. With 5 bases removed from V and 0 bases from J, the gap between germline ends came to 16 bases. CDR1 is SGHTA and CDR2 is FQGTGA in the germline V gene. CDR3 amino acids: CASSPNRGSLNTEAFF. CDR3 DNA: TGTGCCAGCAGCCCAAACCGTGGGAGCCTGAACACTGAAGCTTTCTTT.

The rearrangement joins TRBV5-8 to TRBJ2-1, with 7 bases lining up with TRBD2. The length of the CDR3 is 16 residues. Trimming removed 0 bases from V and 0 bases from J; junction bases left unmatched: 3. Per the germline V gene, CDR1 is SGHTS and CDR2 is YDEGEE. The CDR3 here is CASSLAGGSSYNEQFF. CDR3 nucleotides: TGTGCCAGCAGCTTGGCCGGCGGGAGCTCCTACAATGAGCAGTTCTTC.

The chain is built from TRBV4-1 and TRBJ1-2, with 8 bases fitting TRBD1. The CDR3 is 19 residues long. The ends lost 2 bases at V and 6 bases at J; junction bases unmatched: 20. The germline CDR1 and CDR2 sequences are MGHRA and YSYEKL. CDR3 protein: CASSQQLSGTGSKSHGYTF. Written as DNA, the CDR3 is TGCGCCAGCAGCCAACAACTCTCCGGGACAGGTAGCAAATCTCATGGCTACACCTTC.

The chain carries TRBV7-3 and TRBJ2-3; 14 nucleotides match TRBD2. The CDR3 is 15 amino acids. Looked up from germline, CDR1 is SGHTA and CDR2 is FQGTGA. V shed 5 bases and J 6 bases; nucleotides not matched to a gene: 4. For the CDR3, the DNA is TGTGCCAGCAGCCCGACTAGCGGGGGGGTGGATACGCAGTATTTT. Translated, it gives CASSPTSGGVDTQYF.

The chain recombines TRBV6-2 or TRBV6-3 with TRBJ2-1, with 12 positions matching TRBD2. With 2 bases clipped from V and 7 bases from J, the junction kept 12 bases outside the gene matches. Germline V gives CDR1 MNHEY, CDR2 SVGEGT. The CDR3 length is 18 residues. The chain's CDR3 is CASSYLGPSTSGGNEQFF. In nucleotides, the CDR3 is TGTGCCAGCAGTTACCTAGGGCCTTCGACTAGCGGGGGTAATGAGCAGTTCTTC.

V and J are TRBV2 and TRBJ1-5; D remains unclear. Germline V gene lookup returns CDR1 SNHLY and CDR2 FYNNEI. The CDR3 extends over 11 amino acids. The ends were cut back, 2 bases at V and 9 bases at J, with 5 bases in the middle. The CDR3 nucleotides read TGTGCCAGCAGTGAAAGCGGGCCCCAGCATTTT. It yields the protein CASSESGPQHF.

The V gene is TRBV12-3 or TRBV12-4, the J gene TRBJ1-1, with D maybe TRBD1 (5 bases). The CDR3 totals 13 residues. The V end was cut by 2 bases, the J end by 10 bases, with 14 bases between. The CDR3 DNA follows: TGTGCCAGCAGTTTATTCGACGGGGGTATAGCTTTCTTT. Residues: CASSLFDGGIAFF.

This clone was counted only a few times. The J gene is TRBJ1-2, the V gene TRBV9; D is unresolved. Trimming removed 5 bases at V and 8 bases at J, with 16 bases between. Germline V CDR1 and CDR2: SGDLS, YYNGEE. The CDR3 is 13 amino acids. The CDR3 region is CASSPTGLKGYTF. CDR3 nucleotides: TGTGCCAGCAGTCCGACGGGGTTGAAAGGCTACACCTTC.

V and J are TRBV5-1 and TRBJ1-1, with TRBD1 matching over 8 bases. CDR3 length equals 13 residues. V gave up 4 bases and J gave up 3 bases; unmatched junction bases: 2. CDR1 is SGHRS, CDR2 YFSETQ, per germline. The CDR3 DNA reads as TGCGCCAGCAGCCCGGGACAGGACACTGAAGCTTTCTTT. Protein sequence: CASSPGQDTEAFF.

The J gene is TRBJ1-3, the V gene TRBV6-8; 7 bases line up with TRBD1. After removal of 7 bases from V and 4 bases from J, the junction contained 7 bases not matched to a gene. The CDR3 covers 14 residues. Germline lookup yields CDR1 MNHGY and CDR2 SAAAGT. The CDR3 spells CASTETGTGNTIYF. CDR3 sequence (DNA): TGTGCCAGCACCGAGACAGGGACAGGAAACACCATATATTTT.